These T cell receptor beta chains were read from a single sample in a study of technical replicates of blood from a few donors. Profiling relied on immunoSEQ multiplex PCR, and the TCRdb table lists in-frame clones only, not all of them. The sample lists 44,000 or so clones; 90% to 95% were seen once. The specimen sequenced was PBMCs. The origin of the receptors is a human donor in good health. Some clones in this sample may be carry-over from other donors' samples. Each CDR3 is given with its conserved first and last residue. Fields, in order: CDR3 protein, CDR3 DNA, J gene, D gene, V gene. A D gene is named only where the DNA matches it firmly.

CDR3 protein: CASSLAGTDLEAFF
CDR3 DNA: TGTGCCAGCAGCTTAGCCGGGACTGATCTTGAAGCTTTCTTT
J gene: TRBJ1-1
D gene: -
V gene: TRBV7-8

CDR3 protein: CASSTGDRGRTDTQYF
CDR3 DNA: TGTGCCAGCAGCACCGGGGACAGGGGGCGGACAGATACGCAGTATTTT
J gene: TRBJ2-3
D gene: TRBD1
V gene: TRBV5-8

CDR3 protein: CASSEGGDEQFF
CDR3 DNA: TGTGCCAGCAGTGAAGGGGGCGATGAGCAGTTCTTC
J gene: TRBJ2-1
D gene: TRBD1
V gene: TRBV4-2

CDR3 protein: CASLGDLHEKLFF
CDR3 DNA: TGTGCCAGTCTCGGGGACTTACATGAAAAACTGTTTTTT
J gene: TRBJ1-4
D gene: -
V gene: TRBV6-6

CDR3 protein: CASKRTGEGSPLHF
CDR3 DNA: TGTGCCAGCAAAAGGACAGGGGAAGGATCACCCCTCCACTTT
J gene: TRBJ1-6
D gene: TRBD1
V gene: TRBV6-5

CDR3 protein: CASSLADGGTYEQYF
CDR3 DNA: TGTGCCAGCAGCTTAGCGGACGGAGGAACCTACGAGCAGTACTTC
J gene: TRBJ2-7
D gene: -
V gene: TRBV7-9

CDR3 protein: CAWSGDRGHGNTIYF
CDR3 DNA: TGTGCCTGGAGCGGGGACAGGGGGCATGGAAACACCATATATTTT
J gene: TRBJ1-3
D gene: TRBD1
V gene: TRBV30

CDR3 protein: CAISERRGDTEAFF
CDR3 DNA: TGTGCCATCAGTGAGAGGCGGGGTGACACTGAAGCTTTCTTT
J gene: TRBJ1-1
D gene: -
V gene: TRBV10-3

CDR3 protein: CASSQNYGTGGEKLFF
CDR3 DNA: TGCGCCAGCAGCCAAAACTACGGGACAGGGGGTGAAAAACTGTTTTTT
J gene: TRBJ1-4
D gene: TRBD1
V gene: TRBV4-3

CDR3 protein: CASSVATGERAFF
CDR3 DNA: TGTGCCAGCAGCGTAGCTACGGGGGAGAGGGCTTTCTTT
J gene: TRBJ1-1
D gene: -
V gene: TRBV9

CDR3 protein: CASSQEPGQPQHF
CDR3 DNA: TGCGCCAGCAGCCAAGAACCCGGTCAGCCCCAGCATTTT
J gene: TRBJ1-5
D gene: -
V gene: TRBV4-3

CDR3 protein: CASSLDWTASSYNEQFF
CDR3 DNA: TGTGCCAGCAGCTTAGATTGGACAGCCAGCTCCTACAATGAGCAGTTCTTC
J gene: TRBJ2-1
D gene: -
V gene: TRBV7-6

CDR3 protein: CASRIAGMNTEAFF
CDR3 DNA: TGTGCCAGCAGAATAGCGGGCATGAACACTGAAGCTTTCTTT
J gene: TRBJ1-1
D gene: -
V gene: TRBV11-2

CDR3 protein: CASRGPGGDTEAFF
CDR3 DNA: TGTGCCAGCAGGGGACCGGGAGGGGACACTGAAGCTTTCTTT
J gene: TRBJ1-1
D gene: -
V gene: TRBV2

CDR3 protein: CASSWTSSPGYNEQFF
CDR3 DNA: TGTGCCAGCAGCTGGACTAGCTCCCCGGGGTACAATGAGCAGTTCTTC
J gene: TRBJ2-1
D gene: TRBD2
V gene: TRBV5-4

CDR3 protein: CASSYSGQMNQPQHF
CDR3 DNA: TGTGCCAGCAGTTACTCAGGACAGATGAATCAGCCCCAGCATTTT
J gene: TRBJ1-5
D gene: -
V gene: TRBV6-5